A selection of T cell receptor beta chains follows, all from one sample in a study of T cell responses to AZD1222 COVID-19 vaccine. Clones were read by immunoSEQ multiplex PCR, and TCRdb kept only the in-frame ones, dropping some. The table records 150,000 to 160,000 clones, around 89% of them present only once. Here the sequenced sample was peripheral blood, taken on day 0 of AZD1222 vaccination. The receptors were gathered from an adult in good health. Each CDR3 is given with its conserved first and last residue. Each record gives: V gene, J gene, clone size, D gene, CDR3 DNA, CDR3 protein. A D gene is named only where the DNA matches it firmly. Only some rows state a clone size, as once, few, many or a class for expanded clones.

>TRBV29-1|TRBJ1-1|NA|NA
TGCAGCGTTGGCGAGCTGATGAACACTGAAGCTTTCTTT
CSVGELMNTEAFF
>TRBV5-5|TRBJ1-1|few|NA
TGTGCCAGCAGCTTTCGGCAAGGGGCGAACACTGAAGCTTTCTTT
CASSFRQGANTEAFF
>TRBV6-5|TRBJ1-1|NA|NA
TGTGCCAGCAGTTACGGGGGGCGACGGGACACTGAAGCTTTCTTT
CASSYGGRRDTEAFF
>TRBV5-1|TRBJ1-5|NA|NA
TGCGCCAGCAGCTTGGAGGGCATTAGCAATCAGCCCCAGCATTTT
CASSLEGISNQPQHF
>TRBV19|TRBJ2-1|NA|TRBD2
TGTGCCAGTAGTATATTAAGCGGGGGGGAGCAGTTCTTC
CASSILSGGEQFF
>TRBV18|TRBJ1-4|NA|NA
TGTGCCAGCTCAGACACCGCAACTAATGAAAAACTGTTTTTT
CASSDTATNEKLFF
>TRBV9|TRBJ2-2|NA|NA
TGTGCCACCCCCACGAGGGTGGGCACCGGGGAGCTGTTTTTT
CATPTRVGTGELFF
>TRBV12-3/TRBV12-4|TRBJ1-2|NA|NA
TGTGCCAGCAGTCCCGACAGGAGATATGGCTACACCTTC
CASSPDRRYGYTF
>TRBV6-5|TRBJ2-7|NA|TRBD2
TGTGCCAGCAGGGCGGGGGGGCCCTACGAGCAGTACTTC
CASRAGGPYEQYF
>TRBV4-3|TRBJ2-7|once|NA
TGCGCCAGCAGCCAAGATCCTCGGCCCTCCTACGAGCAGTACTTC
CASSQDPRPSYEQYF
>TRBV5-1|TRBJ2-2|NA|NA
TGCGCCAGCAGCGGGGGGACAGTTAAGTACACCGGGGAGCTGTTTTTT
CASSGGTVKYTGELFF
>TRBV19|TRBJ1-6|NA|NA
TGTGCCAGTAGTATCCCGTCACCGTTCGCACTAAATTCACCCCTCCACTTT
CASSIPSPFALNSPLHF
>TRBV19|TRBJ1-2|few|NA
TGTGCCAGTAGTATCAGCCTAGTGACTTCTAACTATGGCTACACCTTC
CASSISLVTSNYGYTF
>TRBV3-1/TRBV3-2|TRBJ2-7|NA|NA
TGTGCCAGCAGCCAAAGCACATACGAGCAGTACTTC
CASSQSTYEQYF
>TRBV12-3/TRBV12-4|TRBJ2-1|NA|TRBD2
TGTGCCAGCAGCCGGGGGGGCCCCTATGAGCAGTTCTTC
CASSRGGPYEQFF
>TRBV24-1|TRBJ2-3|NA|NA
TGTGCCACCACTGGGGCGTCCACAGATACGCAGTATTTT
CATTGASTDTQYF
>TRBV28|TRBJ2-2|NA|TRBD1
TGTGCCAGCAGTTTAGGGGGGACAGGGGTCCCCGGGGAGCTGTTTTTT
CASSLGGTGVPGELFF
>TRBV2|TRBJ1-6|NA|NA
TGTGCAGCTGGAGGGGAGGCCTATAATTCACCCCTCCACTTT
CAAGGEAYNSPLHF
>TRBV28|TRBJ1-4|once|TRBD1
TGTGCCAGCCGCCTCCAGGGGGGCGCAGGTGAAAAACTGTTTTTT
CASRLQGGAGEKLFF
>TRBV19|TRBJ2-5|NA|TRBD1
TGTGCCACCGGTAACAGGGGAGAGGGAGAGACCCAGTACTTC
CATGNRGEGETQYF
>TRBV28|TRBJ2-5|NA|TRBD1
TGTGCCACCAACCGGGACAGTAGGGAGACCCAGTACTTC
CATNRDSRETQYF
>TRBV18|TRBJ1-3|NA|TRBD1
TGTGCCAGCTCACCACAGGGGGCTTCTGGAAACACCATATATTTT
CASSPQGASGNTIYF
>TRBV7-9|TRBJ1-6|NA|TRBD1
TGTGCCAGTTCACCGGACAGGTTCCTGCGGTCACCCCTCCACTTT
CASSPDRFLRSPLHF
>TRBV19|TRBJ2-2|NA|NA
TGTGCCAGTAGTACCTCCGGGACCCACTTAAACACCGGGGAGCTGTTTTTT
CASSTSGTHLNTGELFF
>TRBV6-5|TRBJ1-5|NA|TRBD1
TGTGCCACCACCCAGGGGGGGGATCAGCCCCAGCATTTT
CATTQGGDQPQHF
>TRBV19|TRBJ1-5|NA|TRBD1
TGTGCCAGTAGTATTAGACAGGGACCCTTCGGCAATCAGCCCCAGCATTTT
CASSIRQGPFGNQPQHF
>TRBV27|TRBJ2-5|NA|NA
TGTGCCAGCAGCGGAAAAGTCGGACGGACCCAGTACTTC
CASSGKVGRTQYF
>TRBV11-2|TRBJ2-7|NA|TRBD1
TGTGCCAGCAGCATACCTGGACAGGGCCGCTACGAGCAGTACTTC
CASSIPGQGRYEQYF
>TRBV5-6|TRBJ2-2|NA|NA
TGTGCCAGCAGCTTGAATCTAAACACCGGGGAGCTGTTTTTT
CASSLNLNTGELFF